This record looks at one T cell receptor beta chain sequence and its context. Frequency classes this clonotype as medium-sized (0.01 to 0.1%); no count is given. Its antigen has not been determined. The sample originates from a study of GPR56 and killer-like receptors on CD4 memory cells (dated by TCRdb to the late 2010s). About the study as a whole: It was proposed in the study that human CD4+ memory T-cell differentiation and cytokine production potential are marked by progressive acquisition of KLRB1, KLRG1, GPR56 and then KLRF1. The healthy blood donors were described in the study as age-matched to the liver disease patients, whose median age was approximately 68 years. What the study reported, not specific to this receptor: Overlap of TCR repertoires was especially pronounced between late populations 4 and 5, and partly extended to population 3. Rather than covering full repertoires, the diversity and similarity analyses were limited to the 100 most expanded clones in each population. Clonal frequency was low in the marker-negative population and increased progressively along the proposed pathway, with TCRbeta diversity decreasing accordingly. The authors took the finding that clones dominating late populations 4 and 5 were also present in early populations 1 and 2 as evidence for linear differentiation.

Prior to TCRbeta sequencing, five KLR/GPR56-defined CD4+ populations were enriched by fluorescence-activated cell sorting. TCRbeta repertoires of five CD4+ T-cell subsets defined by KLRB1, KLRG1, GPR56 and KLRF1 expression were sequenced to test a linear memory differentiation pathway. TCR-sequenced cells came from peripheral blood of healthy control individuals, reported as five donors in the TCRbeta analysis figure. Heparinized peripheral blood was collected, and every sample was processed within one hour of being retrieved. Blood was diluted 1:2 in PBS, and peripheral blood mononuclear cells were then isolated from the diluted blood at room temperature by Biocoll density gradient centrifugation. Before flow sorting, CD4+ T cells were magnetically enriched from freshly isolated PBMCs using anti-CD4 MicroBeads. A BD FACSAria II was used to sort CD4+ T cells, enriched from the PBMCs of healthy donors, according to marker expression. For surface staining, the researchers used Miltenyi Biotec antibodies: anti-KLRB1 clone 191B8, anti-KLRF1 clone 4A4.D10 and anti-KLRG1 clone REA261.

Sequenced using an Illumina HiSeq 2500. For construction of sequencing libraries, the recombined TCRbeta locus was amplified according to a previously published PCR protocol. The study's processing was this. Reads whose average quality score was below 30 were removed, and the reads that remained were processed with IMSEQ. Each clonotype was defined by Vbeta gene, Jbeta gene and CDR3 amino acid sequence. Repertoire overlap between populations was quantified with the Morisita-Horn index computed on the top 100 expanded clones. Renyi diversity profiles calculated on the top 100 expanded clones were used to assess clonal diversity. The reads were reprocessed in TCRdb, with one entry per CDR3 protein sequence and no accompanying DNA. For this entry, the V and J calls and clone size follow TCRdb and not the study's own pipeline. The record for this sample contains around 3,000 distinct CDR3 sequences. Jointly, the top ten make up more than 2.5% of the sample.

This sequence was found in a human donor in good health. Sequencing was done on a sample of memory CD4+ T cells from blood.

The CDR3 reads as follows: CASSLPGGGGYTF. The V and J genes are TRBV5-6 and TRBJ1-2. Looking up the germline V gene yields CDR1 SGHDT and CDR2 YYEEEE. The CDR3 runs 13 amino acids, cysteine and phenylalanine included. The nucleotide record is missing. With the rest looked up from the reference TRBV5-6 and TRBJ1-2 genes rather than sequenced, the full variable domain is DAGVTQSPTHLIKTRGQQVTLRCSPKSGHDTVSWYQQALGQGPQFIFQYYEEEERQRGNFPDRFSGHQFPNYSSELNVNALLLGDSALYLCASSLPGGGGYTFGSGTRLTVV.